One T cell receptor beta chain is described in this entry. Antigen: not known. CDR1 and CDR2 from the germline V gene are SGHRS and YFSETQ. The CDR3 loop spans 15 amino acids. V gave up 2 bases and J gave up 0 bases, with 9 bases separating them. The study ran its PCR with 60 Vbeta and 13 Jbeta primers. Sequenced by immunoSEQ multiplex PCR; TCRdb stores in-frame clones only, minus some. The sample has some 95,000 clones, approximately 77% seen once; the top ten hold about 5%. These data belong to a study of cytomegalovirus exposure and HLA in healthy donors. Points from the study as a whole: In a later analysis, CMV-associated beta chains were mostly HLA-associated, it appeared.

The receptor's source is a woman aged 40 to 50 in good health and CMV-seronegative. The chain links TRBV5-1 to TRBJ1-3, with D perhaps TRBD1 (5 bases). Sequenced input: PBMCs. The CDR3 spells CASSLLGVSGNTIYF. The CDR3 region has the DNA TGCGCCAGCAGCTTATTAGGGGTCTCTGGAAACACCATATATTTT.